These 14 T cell receptor beta chains originate from one sample sequenced in a study of T cell responses to AZD1222 COVID-19 vaccine. TCRdb's table, derived via immunoSEQ multiplex PCR, lists solely in-frame clones and lacks some. The sample yields roughly 190,000 clones, approximately 95% seen once. The sequencing used peripheral blood, collected on day 0 of AZD1222 vaccination. Receptors originate from an adult in good health.

This rearrangement joins TRBV11-2 to TRBJ1-2, with 8 bases lining up with TRBD1. This CDR3 spans 16 amino acids. The ends lost 4 bases at V and 4 bases at J; junction bases unmatched: 11. From germline, CDR1 is SGHAT and CDR2 FQNNGV. The CDR3 spells CASSSTVATGVYGYTF. The DNA of the CDR3 is TGTGCCAGCAGCTCCACCGTTGCGACAGGGGTCTATGGCTACACCTTC.

About this clone itself: Germline and junction disagree at one end, which may indicate a read error. V and J are TRBV27 and TRBJ2-5, with 7 bases matching TRBD2. The CDR3 is 13 amino acids. Germline CDR1 reads MNHEY; CDR2 reads SMNVEV (reference sequence). In DNA, the CDR3 is TGTGCCAGCAGCCCGACTAGCCAAGGGACCCAGTACTTC. This gives the protein CASSPTSQGTQYF.

DNA for the CDR3: TGTGCCAGCTCACCCCCGGGACAGGGCGATGAGCAGTTCTTC. Translating it yields CASSPPGQGDEQFF. The chain employs TRBV18 and TRBJ2-1; 9 bases are shared with TRBD1. The germline V gene has CDR1 KGHSH and CDR2 LQKENI. V gave up 3 bases and J gave up 8 bases; unmatched junction bases: 5. CDR3 length equals 14 residues.

J is TRBJ2-5 and V is TRBV19; no clear D. This CDR3 is built from 16 residues. Germline assignment: CDR1 LNHDA and CDR2 SQIVND (reference sequence). Trimming left V 3 bases short and J 5 bases short, with 19 bases between. This CDR3 is CASSIRWQRRVETQYF. Here the CDR3 DNA reads TGTGCCAGTAGTATTAGGTGGCAGAGAAGGGTGGAGACCCAGTACTTC.

V is TRBV28 and J is TRBJ1-3, with D perhaps matching TRBD1 (6 bases). This CDR3 spans 18 amino acids. Germline CDR1 reads MDHEN; CDR2 reads SYDVKM. Trimming shortened V by 2 bases and J by 2 bases, and 19 bases separated the two germline ends. Written as DNA, the CDR3 is TGTGCCAGCAGTTTAGCCCATCCGGCTCAGGGGCCTGGAAACACCATATATTTT. Its protein product is CASSLAHPAQGPGNTIYF.

The chain recombines TRBV2 with TRBJ1-5; 8 bases agree with TRBD1. V lost 11 bases and J lost 7; bases outside the gene matches: 19. The CDR3 runs 16 residues. Germline-derived CDR1 and CDR2 are SNHLY and FYNNEI. The CDR3, as DNA: TGTGCCTGCGAGGAAGGGTGGACAGGGACCGGACAGCCCCAGCATTTT. Translated, it gives CACEEGWTGTGQPQHF.

The CDR3 region is CASSISGPNYGYTF. In nucleotides, the CDR3 is TGTGCCAGTAGTATATCCGGCCCTAACTATGGCTACACCTTC. The gene calls are TRBV19 and TRBJ1-2, with D hard to call. The CDR3 is made up of 14 amino acids. V was pared by 2 bases and J by 0 bases, with 7 bases between. CDR1 and CDR2 from the germline V gene are LNHDA and SQIVND (reference sequence).

The CDR3 loop is CASSIRGIGELFF. The CDR3 coding sequence is TGTGCCAGCAGCATCAGGGGAATCGGGGAGCTGTTTTTT. The V and J genes are TRBV28 and TRBJ2-2, with D perhaps matching TRBD1 (6 bases). This CDR3 contains 13 residues. The V end was cut by 6 bases, the J end by 7 bases, with 12 bases between. The germline V gene has CDR1 MDHEN and CDR2 SYDVKM. Full variable domain (rest looked up from reference TRBV28 and TRBJ2-2): DVKVTQSSRYLVKRTGEKVFLECVQDMDHENMFWYRQDPGLGLRLIYFSYDVKMKEKGDIPEGYSVSREKKERFSLILESASTNQTSMYLCASSIRGIGELFFGEGSRLTVL.

The chain couples TRBV2 to TRBJ1-5; 7 bases fit TRBD1. The CDR3 extends over 15 amino acids. Germline assignment: CDR1 SNHLY and CDR2 FYNNEI. The junction had 5 bases not matched to a gene; V was cut back by 2 bases and J by 4 bases. CDR3 sequence (DNA): TGTGCCAGCAGTGAACGGCAGGGGGATAATCAGCCCCAGCATTTT. Translated, it gives CASSERQGDNQPQHF. Combining the CDR3 with reference TRBV2 and TRBJ1-5 gives the whole variable domain EPEVTQTPSHQVTQMGQEVILRCVPISNHLYFYWYRQILGQKVEFLVSFYNNEISEKSEIFDDQFSVERPDGSNFTLKIRSTKLEDSAMYFCASSERQGDNQPQHFGDGTRLSIL.

The sample holds one count of this clone. The chain joins TRBV7-2 to TRBJ1-6, with D possibly matching TRBD1 (5 bases). The germline V gene has CDR1 SGHTA and CDR2 FQGNSA. The CDR3 runs to 16 residues. V was cut by 2 bases and J by 0 bases, with 8 bases left in between. CDR3 nucleotide sequence: TGTGCCAGCAGCTTATCGGGGGTCTCCTATAATTCACCCCTCCACTTT. It specifies CASSLSGVSYNSPLHF.

This chain uses TRBV18 with TRBJ2-7; perhaps TRBD1 as D (6 bases). The CDR3 runs to 14 residues. V was shortened by 2 bases and J by 3 bases, with 11 bases between the two germline ends. Germline CDR1 is KGHSH and CDR2 is LQKENI. The CDR3, as DNA: TGTGCCAGCTCACCATGGGACACCAACTACGAGCAGTACTTC. Translating gives CASSPWDTNYEQYF. Using reference TRBV18 and TRBJ2-7 for the parts outside the CDR3, the full variable domain is NAGVMQNPRHLVRRRGQEARLRCSPMKGHSHVYWYRQLPEEGLKFMVYLQKENIIDESGMPKERFSAEFPKEGPSILRIQQVVRGDSAAYFCASSPWDTNYEQYFGPGTRLTVT.

The chain recombines TRBV27 with TRBJ1-2; 7 bases map to TRBD1. The CDR3 loop spans 14 amino acids. Germline V CDR1 and CDR2: MNHEY, SMNVEV (reference sequence). V shed 5 bases, J shed 4 bases, and the junction held 7 bases outside the gene matches. The CDR3, as DNA: TGTGCCAGCAGTCAGACAGGGTTTGGCTATGGCTACACCTTC. This codes for CASSQTGFGYGYTF.

This clone has just one count. The rearrangement links TRBV27 to TRBJ1-2; D is perhaps TRBD1 (5 bases). CDR1 is MNHEY, CDR2 SMNVEV, per germline (reference sequence). The CDR3 is 16 amino acids. V shed 3 bases and J shed 3 bases, with 17 bases lying between them. DNA for the CDR3: TGTGCCAGCAGTTTTTCCGGGACCGCGACATACTATGGCTACACCTTC. This translates into CASSFSGTATYYGYTF.

Comments on this clone: The junction departs from germline at one end; a sequencing error may be responsible. The chain is built from TRBV18 and TRBJ2-7; tentative D call: TRBD2 (6 bases). The CDR3 has 16 residues. Germline assignment: CDR1 KGHSH and CDR2 LQKENI. CDR3: CASSPQSTSGIYEQYF. The CDR3 DNA is TGTGCCAGCTCCCCACAGTCGACTAGTGGGATATACGAGCAGTACTTC.